Listed below are T cell receptor beta chains from one sample, sequenced in a study of T cell changes during pregnancy in multiple sclerosis. TCRdb's table, derived via immunoSEQ multiplex PCR, lists solely in-frame clones and lacks some. The sample records more than 35,000 clones, 75% to 95% being singletons. Here the sequenced sample was CD4+ T cells from peripheral blood mononuclear cells, taken in the third trimester of pregnancy. Receptors were obtained from a female donor in good health, enrolled as a control in a pregnancy study. CDR3s leave out the opening cysteine and the closing phenylalanine or tryptophan. The D gene is left open where the match is weak. The size of a clone is reported for some rows only, either as once, few or many, or as a class for expanded clones.

TRBD1	TRBV10-1	TRBJ2-4	NA	ASRQGGAKNIQY
NA	TRBV10-3	TRBJ2-5	NA	AISEPNPGQNDQETQY
NA	TRBV2	TRBJ2-7	medium-sized	ASTPDSYEQY
TRBD1	TRBV5-1	TRBJ1-1	NA	ASSLGGQGVSTEAF
TRBD2	TRBV10-2	TRBJ2-1	once	ASRTSGGASNEQF
NA	TRBV15	TRBJ1-3	NA	ATSRGGKLSGNTIY
NA	TRBV6-4	TRBJ1-5	few	ASSVAENQPQH
NA	TRBV6-5	TRBJ1-3	NA	ASSYGSSGNTIY
TRBD2	TRBV28	TRBJ2-7	NA	ASGIAGNSYEQY
TRBD1	TRBV7-2	TRBJ1-6	NA	ASTRGTGVNSPLH
NA	TRBV5-1	TRBJ1-6	NA	ASGNAGFDSPLH
NA	TRBV7-2	TRBJ1-4	NA	ASSLDPLRSEKLF
NA	TRBV28	TRBJ1-1	NA	ASSLWGWEGRWEAF
NA	TRBV19	TRBJ2-1	NA	ASSITADRGNEQF
NA	TRBV2	TRBJ2-1	once	ASSVGGNEQF
NA	TRBV5-5	TRBJ2-3	once	ASSPGPPRGLDTQY
TRBD1	TRBV28	TRBJ2-7	NA	ASRTALQGSVYEQY